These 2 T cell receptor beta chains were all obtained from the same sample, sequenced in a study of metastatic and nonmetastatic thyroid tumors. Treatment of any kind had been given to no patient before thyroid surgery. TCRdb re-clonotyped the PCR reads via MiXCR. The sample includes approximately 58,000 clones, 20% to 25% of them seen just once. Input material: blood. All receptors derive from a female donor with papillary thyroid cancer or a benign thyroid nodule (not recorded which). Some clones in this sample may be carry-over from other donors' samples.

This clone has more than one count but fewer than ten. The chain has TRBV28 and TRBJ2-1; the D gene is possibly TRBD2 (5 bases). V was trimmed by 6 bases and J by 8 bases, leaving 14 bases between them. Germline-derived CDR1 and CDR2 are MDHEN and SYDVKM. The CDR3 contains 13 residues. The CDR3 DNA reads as TGTGCCAGCAGAACACTAGTCTCAGATGAGCAGTTCTTC. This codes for CASRTLVSDEQFF.

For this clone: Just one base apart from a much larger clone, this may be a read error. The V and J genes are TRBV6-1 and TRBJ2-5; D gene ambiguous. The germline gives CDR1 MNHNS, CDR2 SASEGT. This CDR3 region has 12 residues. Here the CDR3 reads CAISEFQETQYF. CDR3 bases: TGTGCCATCAGTGAGTTCCAAGAGACCCAGTACTTC.